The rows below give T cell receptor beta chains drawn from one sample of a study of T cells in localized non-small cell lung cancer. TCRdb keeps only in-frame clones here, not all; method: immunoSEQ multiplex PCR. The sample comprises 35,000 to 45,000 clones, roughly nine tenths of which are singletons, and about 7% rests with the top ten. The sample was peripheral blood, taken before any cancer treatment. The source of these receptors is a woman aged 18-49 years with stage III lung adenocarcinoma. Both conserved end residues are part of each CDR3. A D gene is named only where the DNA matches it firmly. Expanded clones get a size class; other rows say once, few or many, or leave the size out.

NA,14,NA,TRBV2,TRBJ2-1,CASSVTLGVEEQFF
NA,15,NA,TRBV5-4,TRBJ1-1,CASSPQVQVNTEAFF
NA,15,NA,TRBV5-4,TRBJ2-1,CASSFDRGGHNEQFF
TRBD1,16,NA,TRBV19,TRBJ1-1,CASRPWTGGGVAEAFF
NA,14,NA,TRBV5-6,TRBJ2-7,CASSLGGSSYEQYF
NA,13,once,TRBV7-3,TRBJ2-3,CASSLTHSDTQYF
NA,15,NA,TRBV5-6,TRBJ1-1,CASTFISRMNTEAFF
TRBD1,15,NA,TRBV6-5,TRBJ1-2,CASSYTWDSFYGYTF
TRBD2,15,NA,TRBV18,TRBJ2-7,CASSPGRGEAYEQYF
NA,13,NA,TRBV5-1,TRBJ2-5,CASNLRPRETQYF
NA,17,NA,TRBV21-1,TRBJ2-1,CASSFISGTDSYNEQFF
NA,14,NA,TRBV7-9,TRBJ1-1,CASSPSGRNTEAFF
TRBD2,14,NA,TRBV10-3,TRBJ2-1,CAISLTSGDNEQFF
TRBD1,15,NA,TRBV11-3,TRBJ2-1,CASSYRDSGYNEQFF
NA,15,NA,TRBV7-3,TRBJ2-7,CASSLRPDTAYEQYF
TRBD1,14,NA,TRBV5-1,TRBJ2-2,CASSRTGSSGELFF
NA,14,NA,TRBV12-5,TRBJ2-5,CASVEALGQETQYF
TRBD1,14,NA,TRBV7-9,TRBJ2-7,CASTSGTGLYEQYF
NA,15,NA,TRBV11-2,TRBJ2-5,CASSLVLRGKETQYF
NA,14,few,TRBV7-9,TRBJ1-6,CASSLGGAGSPLHF
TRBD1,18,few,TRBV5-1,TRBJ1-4,CASSSPPGQGATNEKLFF
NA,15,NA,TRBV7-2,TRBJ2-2,CASSLAPDRPRELFF
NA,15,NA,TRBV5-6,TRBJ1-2,CASTDLGGSGYGYTF
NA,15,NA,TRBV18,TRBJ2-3,CASSRKGVPADTQYF
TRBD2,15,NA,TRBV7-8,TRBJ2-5,CASGRTSGARETQYF
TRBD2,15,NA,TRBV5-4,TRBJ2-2,CASSLELRGSGELFF
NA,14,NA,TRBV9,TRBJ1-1,CASSVYGGGTEAFF
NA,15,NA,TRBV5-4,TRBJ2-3,CASSLRGSSTDTQYF
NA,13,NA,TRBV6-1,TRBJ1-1,CASSHREDTEAFF
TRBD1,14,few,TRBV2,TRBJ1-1,CASSATGGFTEAFF
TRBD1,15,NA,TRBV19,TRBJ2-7,CASSMDGTGNSEQYF
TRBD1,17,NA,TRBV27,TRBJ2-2,CASSLPKTGTETGELFF
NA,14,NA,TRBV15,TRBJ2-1,CATSREGKSVVQFF
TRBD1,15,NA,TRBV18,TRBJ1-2,CASSPRDSKSYGYTF
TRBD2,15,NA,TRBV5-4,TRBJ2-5,CASSLGLAGKETQYF
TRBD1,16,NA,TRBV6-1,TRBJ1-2,CASSEWGTADNYGYTF
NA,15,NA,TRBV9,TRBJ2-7,CASSVAGSGSYEQYF
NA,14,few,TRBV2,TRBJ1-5,CASNLVSRAQPQHF
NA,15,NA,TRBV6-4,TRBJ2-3,CASSRQGGPGDTQYF
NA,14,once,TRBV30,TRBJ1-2,CAWRRWTSNYGYTF
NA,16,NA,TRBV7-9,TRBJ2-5,CASSHPTGLAQETQYF
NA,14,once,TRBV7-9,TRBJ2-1,CASSLVSLYNEQFF
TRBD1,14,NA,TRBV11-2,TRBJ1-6,CASSSLRTGGTLHF
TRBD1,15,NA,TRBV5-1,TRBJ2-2,CASSYRQGGTGELFF
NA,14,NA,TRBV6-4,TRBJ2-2,CASSTGATTGELFF
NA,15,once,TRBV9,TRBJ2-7,CASSVDLGVSYEQYF
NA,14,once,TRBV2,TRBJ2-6,CASVSTLVDNVLTF
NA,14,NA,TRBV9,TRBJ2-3,CASSTAGATDTQYF
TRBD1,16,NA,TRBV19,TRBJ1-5,CASSVSTGFFPQPQHF
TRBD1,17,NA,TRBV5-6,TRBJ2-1,CASSDELTGIQGNEQFF
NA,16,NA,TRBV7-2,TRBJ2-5,CASSLNMGLGVETQYF
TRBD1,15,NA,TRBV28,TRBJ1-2,CASSLPYRGGYGYTF
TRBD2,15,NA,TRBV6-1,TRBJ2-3,CASSVSGGATDTQYF
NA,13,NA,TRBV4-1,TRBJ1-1,CASRLTSNTEAFF
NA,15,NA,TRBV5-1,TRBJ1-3,CASSPGGASGNTIYF
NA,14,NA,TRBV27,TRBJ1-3,CASGSWGTGNTIYF
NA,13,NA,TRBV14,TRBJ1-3,CASSQDLGNTIYF
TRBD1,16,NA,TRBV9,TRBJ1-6,CASSHTGTGHNSPLHF
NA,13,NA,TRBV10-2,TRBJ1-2,CASTPGHLYGYTF